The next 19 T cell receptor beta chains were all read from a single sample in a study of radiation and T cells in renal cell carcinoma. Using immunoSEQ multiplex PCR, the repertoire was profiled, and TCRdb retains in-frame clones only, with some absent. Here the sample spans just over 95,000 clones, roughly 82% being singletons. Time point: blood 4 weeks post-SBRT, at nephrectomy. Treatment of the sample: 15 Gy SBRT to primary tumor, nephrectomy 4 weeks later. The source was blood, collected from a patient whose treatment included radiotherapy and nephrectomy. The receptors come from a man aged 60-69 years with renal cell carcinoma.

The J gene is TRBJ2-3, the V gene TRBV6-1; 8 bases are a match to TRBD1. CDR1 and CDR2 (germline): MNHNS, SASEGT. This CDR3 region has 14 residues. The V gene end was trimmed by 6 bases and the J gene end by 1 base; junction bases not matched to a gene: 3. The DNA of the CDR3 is TGTGCCAGCAGATCGACAGGGGGCACAGATACGCAGTATTTT. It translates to CASRSTGGTDTQYF.

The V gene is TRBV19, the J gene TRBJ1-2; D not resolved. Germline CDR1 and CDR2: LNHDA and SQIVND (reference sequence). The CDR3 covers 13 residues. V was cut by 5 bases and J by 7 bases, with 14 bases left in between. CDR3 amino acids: CASSETDPGGYTF. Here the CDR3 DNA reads TGTGCCAGTAGTGAGACCGACCCGGGTGGCTACACCTTC.

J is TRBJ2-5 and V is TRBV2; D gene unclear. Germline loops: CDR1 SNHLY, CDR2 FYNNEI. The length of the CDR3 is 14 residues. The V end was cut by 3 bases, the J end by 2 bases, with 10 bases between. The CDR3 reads CASSDTAFQETQYF. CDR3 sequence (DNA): TGTGCCAGCAGTGATACCGCGTTTCAAGAGACCCAGTACTTC.

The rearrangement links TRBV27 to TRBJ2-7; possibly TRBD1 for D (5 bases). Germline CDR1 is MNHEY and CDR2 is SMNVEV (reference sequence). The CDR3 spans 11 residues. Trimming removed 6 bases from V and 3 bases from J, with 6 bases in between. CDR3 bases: TGTGCCAGCAGGCAGGGCTACGAGCAGTACTTC. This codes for CASRQGYEQYF.

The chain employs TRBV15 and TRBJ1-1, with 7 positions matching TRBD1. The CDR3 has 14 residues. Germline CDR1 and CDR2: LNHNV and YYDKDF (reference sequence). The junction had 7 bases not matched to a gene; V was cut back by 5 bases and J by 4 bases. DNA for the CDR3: TGTGCCACCAGCCCGACAGGGTACCGCACTGAAGCTTTCTTT. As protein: CATSPTGYRTEAFF.

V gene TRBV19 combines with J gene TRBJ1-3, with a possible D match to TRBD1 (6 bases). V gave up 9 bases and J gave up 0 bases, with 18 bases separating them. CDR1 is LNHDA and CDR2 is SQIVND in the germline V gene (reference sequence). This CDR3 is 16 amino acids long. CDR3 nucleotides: TGTGCCAGCCGCTACAGGGCCCTGGGCTCTGGAAACACCATATATTTT. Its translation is CASRYRALGSGNTIYF.

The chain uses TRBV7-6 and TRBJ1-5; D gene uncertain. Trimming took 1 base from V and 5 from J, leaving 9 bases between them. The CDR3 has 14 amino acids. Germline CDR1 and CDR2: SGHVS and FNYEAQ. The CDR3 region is CASSLGAIDQPQHF. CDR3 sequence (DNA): TGTGCCAGCAGCTTAGGGGCCATAGATCAGCCCCAGCATTTT.

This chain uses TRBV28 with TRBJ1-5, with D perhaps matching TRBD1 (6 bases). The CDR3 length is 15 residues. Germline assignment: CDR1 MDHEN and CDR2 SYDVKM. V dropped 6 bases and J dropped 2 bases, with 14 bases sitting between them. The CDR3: CASRGMGTRNQPQHF. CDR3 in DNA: TGTGCCAGCAGAGGTATGGGGACACGCAATCAGCCCCAGCATTTT.

DNA of the CDR3: TGTGCCAGCAGCTTAGGCATAGTGGGGACAGCACAAGAGACCCAGTACTTC. Its protein product is CASSLGIVGTAQETQYF. The rearrangement joins TRBV7-9 to TRBJ2-5; 7 nucleotides line up with TRBD1. Per germline, CDR1 SEHNR and CDR2 FQNEAQ (reference sequence). V shed 1 base and J 2 bases; nucleotides not matched to a gene: 10. The CDR3 is 17 amino acids.

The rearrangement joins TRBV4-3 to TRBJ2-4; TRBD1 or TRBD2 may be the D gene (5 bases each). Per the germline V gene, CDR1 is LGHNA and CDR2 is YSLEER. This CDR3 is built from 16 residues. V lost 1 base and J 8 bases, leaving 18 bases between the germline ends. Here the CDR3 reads CASSQGWQGVGYIQYF. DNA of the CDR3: TGCGCCAGCAGCCAAGGATGGCAGGGAGTTGGGTACATTCAGTACTTC.

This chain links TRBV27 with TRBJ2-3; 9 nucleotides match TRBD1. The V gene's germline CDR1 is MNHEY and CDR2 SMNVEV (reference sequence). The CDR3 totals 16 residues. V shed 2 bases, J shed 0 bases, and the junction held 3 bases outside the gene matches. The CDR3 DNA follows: TGTGCCAGCAGTTTAGACAGGGGGGCTAGCACAGATACGCAGTATTTT. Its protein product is CASSLDRGASTDTQYF.

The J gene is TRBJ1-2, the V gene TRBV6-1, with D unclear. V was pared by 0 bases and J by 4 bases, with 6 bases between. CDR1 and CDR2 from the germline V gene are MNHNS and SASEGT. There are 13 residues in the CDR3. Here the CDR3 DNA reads TGTGCCAGCAGTGAAGCGACGGCCTATGGCTACACCTTC. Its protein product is CASSEATAYGYTF.

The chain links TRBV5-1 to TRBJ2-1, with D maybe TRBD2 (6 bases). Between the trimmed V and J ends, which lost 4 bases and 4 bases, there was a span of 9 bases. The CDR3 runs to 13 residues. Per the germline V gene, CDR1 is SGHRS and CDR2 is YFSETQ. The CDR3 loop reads CASSQGLYNEQFF. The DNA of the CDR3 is TGCGCCAGCAGCCAGGGACTTTACAATGAGCAGTTCTTC.

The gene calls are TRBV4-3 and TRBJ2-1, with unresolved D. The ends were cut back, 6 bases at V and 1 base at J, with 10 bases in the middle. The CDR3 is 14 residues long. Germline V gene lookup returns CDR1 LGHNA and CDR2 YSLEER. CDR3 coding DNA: TGCGCCAGCAGGGAGTACCTTTCCTACAATGAGCAGTTCTTC. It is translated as CASREYLSYNEQFF.

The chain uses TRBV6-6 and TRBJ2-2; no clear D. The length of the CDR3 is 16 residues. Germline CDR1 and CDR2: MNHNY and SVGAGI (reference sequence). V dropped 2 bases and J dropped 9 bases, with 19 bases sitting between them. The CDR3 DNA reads TGTGCCAGCAGTTACCTGGACCCTTTGAGGCACCGGGAGCTGTTTTTT. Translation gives CASSYLDPLRHRELFF.

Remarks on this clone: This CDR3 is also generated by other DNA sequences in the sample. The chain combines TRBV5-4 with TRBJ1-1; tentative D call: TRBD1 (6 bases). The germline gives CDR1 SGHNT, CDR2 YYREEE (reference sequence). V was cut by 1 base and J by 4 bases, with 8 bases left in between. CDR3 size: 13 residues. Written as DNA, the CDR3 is TGTGCCAGCAGCTTGAGGGGGAGCACTGAAGCTTTCTTT. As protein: CASSLRGSTEAFF.

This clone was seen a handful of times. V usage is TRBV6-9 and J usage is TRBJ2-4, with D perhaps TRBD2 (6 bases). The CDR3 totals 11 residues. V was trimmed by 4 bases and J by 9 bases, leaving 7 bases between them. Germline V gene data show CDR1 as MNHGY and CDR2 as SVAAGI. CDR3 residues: CASSWDSIQYF. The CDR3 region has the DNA TGTGCCAGCAGTTGGGACTCCATTCAGTACTTC.

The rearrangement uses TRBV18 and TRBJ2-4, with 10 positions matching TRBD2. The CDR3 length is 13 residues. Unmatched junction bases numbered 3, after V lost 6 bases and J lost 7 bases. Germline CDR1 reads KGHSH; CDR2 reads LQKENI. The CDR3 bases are TGTGCCAGCTCCGGGACTAGCGTTAACATTCAGTACTTC. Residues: CASSGTSVNIQYF.

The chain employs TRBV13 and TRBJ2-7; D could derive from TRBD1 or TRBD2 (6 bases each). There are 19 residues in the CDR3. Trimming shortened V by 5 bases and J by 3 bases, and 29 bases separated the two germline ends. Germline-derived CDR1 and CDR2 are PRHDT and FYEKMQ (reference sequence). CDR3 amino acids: CASSPSRQGTPQEVYEQYF. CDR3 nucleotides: TGTGCCAGCAGCCCCTCACGGCAGGGGACTCCCCAAGAGGTCTACGAGCAGTACTTC.